These 17 T cell receptor beta chains originate from one sample sequenced in a study of blood T cell repertoires in COVID-19. Profiling relied on immunoSEQ multiplex PCR, and the TCRdb table lists in-frame clones only, not all of them. Of more than 150,000 clones detected, around four fifths appear once; the ten largest clones hold 10% to 15%. The source material was PBMCs or T cells enriched from blood (not recorded which). Receptors were obtained from an older woman who had recovered from COVID-19.

This sequence joins TRBV5-1 and TRBJ2-1; 10 bases agree with TRBD2. V shed 4 bases, J shed 0 bases, and the junction held 4 bases outside the gene matches. Germline values: CDR1 SGHRS, CDR2 YFSETQ. The CDR3 runs 16 residues. The CDR3 protein is CASSIASGSSYNEQFF. In DNA, the CDR3 is TGCGCCAGCAGCATCGCTAGCGGGAGCTCCTACAATGAGCAGTTCTTC.

The V gene is TRBV2, the J gene TRBJ1-5, with 8 bases lining up with TRBD1. The germline V gene has CDR1 SNHLY and CDR2 FYNNEI. The CDR3 contains 13 residues. Germline trimming cut 4 bases from V and 6 bases from J; bases unmatched to any gene: 2. CDR3 protein: CASSGTGGQPQHF. For the CDR3, the DNA is TGTGCCAGCAGTGGTACAGGGGGTCAGCCCCAGCATTTT.

This rearrangement joins TRBV2 to TRBJ1-3; D is unclear. With 3 bases removed from V and 0 bases from J, the gap between germline ends came to 6 bases. The CDR3 is 14 residues long. Germline CDR1 and CDR2: SNHLY and FYNNEI. CDR3 sequence: CASSDLASGNTIYF. The CDR3 nucleotides are TGTGCCAGCAGTGATTTAGCCTCTGGAAACACCATATATTTT.

The chain links TRBV6-1 to TRBJ1-6, with D perhaps matching TRBD1 (5 bases). V lost 1 base and J 6 bases, leaving 16 bases between the germline ends. Germline V CDR1 and CDR2: MNHNS, SASEGT. The CDR3 is made up of 17 amino acids. CDR3 nucleotides: TGTGCCAGCAGTGAAGGGACCGGGGGAGCCTCTAATTCACCCCTCCACTTT. Translation gives CASSEGTGGASNSPLHF.

The chain uses TRBV5-1 and TRBJ2-3, with 9 bases identical to TRBD2. The germline V gene has CDR1 SGHRS and CDR2 YFSETQ. This CDR3 is built from 15 residues. The V and J ends lost 1 base and 4 bases, in that order; junction bases with no gene match: 4. CDR3 sequence: CASSLTSGFSDTQYF. The CDR3 nucleotides are TGCGCCAGCAGCTTGACTAGCGGGTTTTCAGATACGCAGTATTTT.

This rearrangement joins TRBV5-1 to TRBJ2-2; D remains unclear. V lost 2 bases, J lost 1 base, and 9 bases lay in between. The CDR3 length is 15 residues. Germline CDR1 SGHRS, CDR2 YFSETQ. The CDR3 region is CASSLSNLNTGELFF. CDR3 in DNA: TGCGCCAGCAGCTTAAGCAACCTGAACACCGGGGAGCTGTTTTTT.

The V call is TRBV19, the J call TRBJ1-5; TRBD1 matches at 8 bases. This CDR3 region has 15 residues. The junction had 6 bases not matched to a gene; V was cut back by 5 bases and J by 3 bases. Germline loops: CDR1 LNHDA, CDR2 SQIVND (reference sequence). This chain's CDR3 is CASSLRTGNNQPQHF. The CDR3, as DNA: TGTGCCAGTAGTCTGCGGACAGGGAACAATCAGCCCCAGCATTTT.

This clone occurred once. The V call is TRBV6-4, the J call TRBJ2-5; no firm D call. Trimming left V 7 bases short and J 0 bases short, with 15 bases between. The CDR3 covers 15 residues. Germline assignment: CDR1 MRHNA and CDR2 SNTAGT. In nucleotides, the CDR3 is TGTGCCAGCAAGTATTACGGGTCTTACCAAGAGACCCAGTACTTC. Translating it yields CASKYYGSYQETQYF.

In its sample, this clone was seen a few times. The genes are TRBV28 and TRBJ2-7, with 10 bases identical to TRBD2. The germline V gene encodes CDR1 MDHEN and CDR2 SYDVKM. Germline trimming cut 8 bases from V and 4 bases from J; bases unmatched to any gene: 2. The CDR3 has 12 amino acids. The CDR3 DNA reads TGTGCCAGCTGGACTAGCGGTTACGAGCAGTACTTC. It is translated as CASWTSGYEQYF.

This chain uses TRBV11-1 with TRBJ2-4, with a possible D match to TRBD1 (5 bases). Germline V gene sequence: CDR1 SGHAT, CDR2 FQDESV (reference sequence). CDR3 length: 14 amino acids. V lost 5 bases, J lost 8 bases, and 16 bases lay in between. CDR3 DNA: TGTGCCAGCAGCCCCCGAAGGGGCGAGGACATTCAGTACTTC. Its protein is CASSPRRGEDIQYF.

This clone was observed a single time. The CDR3 here is CASSQSSAGHNEQFF. In nucleotides, the CDR3 is TGTGCCAGCAGCCAGTCTTCCGCAGGCCACAATGAGCAGTTCTTC. The V call is TRBV3-1 (or the pseudogene TRBV3-2), the J call TRBJ2-1; D not certain. CDR3 length: 15 residues. Germline V gene data show CDR1 as LGHDT and CDR2 as YNNKEL (reference sequence). The germline V and J ends were trimmed by 3 bases and 5 bases, with 14 bases remaining between them.

This clone was counted only a few times. The chain uses TRBV4-1 and TRBJ1-1, with TRBD1 matching 7 bases. The trim removed 2 bases at V and 0 bases at J, leaving 3 bases unmatched. The CDR3 covers 15 residues. Germline V gene sequence: CDR1 MGHRA, CDR2 YSYEKL. The chain's CDR3 is CASSQQTGLNTEAFF. For the CDR3, the DNA is TGCGCCAGCAGCCAACAGACAGGGCTGAACACTGAAGCTTTCTTT.

Notes on this clone: Compared with germline, one end of the junction differs, possibly owing to a read error. The chain links TRBV5-1 to TRBJ1-4, with D possibly TRBD1 on 6 matching bases. Germline V gene data show CDR1 as SGHRS and CDR2 as YFSETQ. The CDR3 runs 16 residues. CDR3 sequence reads: CASSQGLASKVERLFF. In nucleotides, the CDR3 is TGCGCCAGCTCGCAGGGGCTGGCGTCAAAGGTCGAAAGACTGTTTTTT. Looking up the rest from reference TRBV5-1 and TRBJ1-4 gives the full variable domain: KAGVTQTPRYLIKTRGQQVTLSCSPISGHRSVSWYQQTPGQGLQFLFEYFSETQRNKGNFPGRFSGRQFSNSRSEMNVSTLELGDSALYLCASSQGLASKVERLFFGSGTQLSVL.

J is TRBJ1-2 and V is TRBV29-1; D gene ambiguous. CDR3 length: 11 amino acids. Trimming stripped 4 bases from V and 9 bases from J, with 12 bases between. Germline lookup yields CDR1 SQVTM and CDR2 ANQGSEA. The CDR3 DNA sequence: TGCAGCGTTGTTTATCTGGAGAGCTACACCTTC. Amino acids: CSVVYLESYTF.

V and J are TRBV2 and TRBJ1-2, with D tentatively TRBD1 (6 bases). The CDR3 covers 13 residues. The ends were cut back, 5 bases at V and 5 bases at J, with 12 bases in the middle. Germline V CDR1 and CDR2: SNHLY, FYNNEI. The CDR3 region is CASSSDSPYGYTF. The CDR3 DNA reads TGTGCCAGCAGTTCGGACAGCCCTTATGGCTACACCTTC.

This chain links TRBV9 with TRBJ2-6; 8 nucleotides line up with TRBD1. The junction had 10 bases not matched to a gene; V was cut back by 4 bases and J by 4 bases. Germline CDR1 reads SGDLS; CDR2 reads YYNGEE. The CDR3 sequence is 17 residues long. CDR3 protein: CASSPRQGLLGANVLTF. Here the CDR3 DNA reads TGTGCCAGCAGCCCCCGACAGGGGCTCCTAGGGGCCAACGTCCTGACTTTC. The full variable domain, its missing parts supplied by reference TRBV9 and TRBJ2-6, is DSGVTQTPKHLITATGQRVTLRCSPRSGDLSVYWYQQSLDQGLQFLIQYYNGEERAKGNILERFSAQQFPDLHSELNLSSLELGDSALYFCASSPRQGLLGANVLTFGAGSRLTVL.

This rearrangement joins TRBV27 to TRBJ2-7; tentative D call: TRBD1 (5 bases). This CDR3 comprises 13 residues. Per the germline V gene, CDR1 is MNHEY and CDR2 is SMNVEV (reference sequence). Trimming left V 6 bases short and J 5 bases short, with 14 bases between. Here the CDR3 reads CASRGRNIHEQYF. In nucleotides, the CDR3 is TGTGCCAGCAGGGGGCGAAACATCCACGAGCAGTACTTC.